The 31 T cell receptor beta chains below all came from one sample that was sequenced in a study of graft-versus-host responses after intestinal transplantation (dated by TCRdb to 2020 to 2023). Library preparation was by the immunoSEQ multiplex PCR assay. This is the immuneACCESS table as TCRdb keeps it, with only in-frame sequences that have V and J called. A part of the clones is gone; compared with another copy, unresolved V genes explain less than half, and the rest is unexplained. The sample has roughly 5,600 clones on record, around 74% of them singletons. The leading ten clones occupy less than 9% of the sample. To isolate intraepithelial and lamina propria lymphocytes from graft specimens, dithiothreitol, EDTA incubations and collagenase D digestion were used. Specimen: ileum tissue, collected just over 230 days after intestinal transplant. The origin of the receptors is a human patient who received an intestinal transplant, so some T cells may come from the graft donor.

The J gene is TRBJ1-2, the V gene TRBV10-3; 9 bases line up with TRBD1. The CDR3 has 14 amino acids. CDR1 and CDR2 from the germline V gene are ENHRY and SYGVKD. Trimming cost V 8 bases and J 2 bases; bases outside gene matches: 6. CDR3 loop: CAIGGTGSNYGYTF. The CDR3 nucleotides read TGTGCCATCGGGGGGACAGGGTCGAACTATGGCTACACCTTC.

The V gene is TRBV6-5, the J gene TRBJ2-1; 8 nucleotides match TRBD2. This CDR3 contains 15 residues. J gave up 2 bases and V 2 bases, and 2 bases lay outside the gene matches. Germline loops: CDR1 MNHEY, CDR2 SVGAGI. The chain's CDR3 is CASSYAGGPYNEQFF. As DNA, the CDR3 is TGTGCCAGCAGTTACGCGGGGGGCCCCTACAATGAGCAGTTCTTC.

CDR3 amino acids: CASTPGGRHTDTQYF. Here the CDR3 DNA reads TGTGCCTCTACCCCGGGGGGCCGTCACACAGATACGCAGTATTTT. The V call is TRBV14, the J call TRBJ2-3; the D gene is possibly TRBD2 (7 bases). V was trimmed by 11 bases and J by 2 bases, leaving 20 bases between them. Per germline, CDR1 SGHDN and CDR2 FVKESK. The length of the CDR3 is 15 residues.

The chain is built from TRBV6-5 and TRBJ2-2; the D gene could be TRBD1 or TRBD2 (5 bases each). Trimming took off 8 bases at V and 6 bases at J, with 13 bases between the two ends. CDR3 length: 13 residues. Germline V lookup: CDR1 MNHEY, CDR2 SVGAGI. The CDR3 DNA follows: TGTGCCAGCGGGACGTCGGGTGCCGGGGAGCTGTTTTTT. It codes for CASGTSGAGELFF.

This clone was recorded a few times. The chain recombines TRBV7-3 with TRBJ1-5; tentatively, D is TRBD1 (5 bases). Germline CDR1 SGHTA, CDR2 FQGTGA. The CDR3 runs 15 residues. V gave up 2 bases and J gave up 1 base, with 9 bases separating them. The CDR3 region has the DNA TGTGCCAGCAGCTTAGGGGACGGGAGCAATCAGCCCCAGCATTTT. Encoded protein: CASSLGDGSNQPQHF.

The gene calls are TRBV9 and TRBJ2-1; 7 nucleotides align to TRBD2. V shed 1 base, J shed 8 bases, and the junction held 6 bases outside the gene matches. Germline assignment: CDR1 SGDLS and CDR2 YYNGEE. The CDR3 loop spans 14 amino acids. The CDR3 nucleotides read TGTGCCAGCAGCGTATGGACGGGGGGAGATGAGCAGTTCTTC. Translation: CASSVWTGGDEQFF.

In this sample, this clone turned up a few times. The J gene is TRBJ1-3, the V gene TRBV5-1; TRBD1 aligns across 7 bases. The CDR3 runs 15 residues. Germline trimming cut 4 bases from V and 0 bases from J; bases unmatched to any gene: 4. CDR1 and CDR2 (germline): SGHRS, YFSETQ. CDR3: CASSLWDSSGNTIYF. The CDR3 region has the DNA TGCGCCAGCAGCCTATGGGACAGCTCTGGAAACACCATATATTTT.

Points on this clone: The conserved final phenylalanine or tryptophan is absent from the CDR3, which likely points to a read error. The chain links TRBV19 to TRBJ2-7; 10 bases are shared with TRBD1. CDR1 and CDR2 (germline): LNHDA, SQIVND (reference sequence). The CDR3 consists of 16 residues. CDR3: CASSMGQGLGNYEQYS. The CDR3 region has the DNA TGTGCCAGCAGTATGGGACAGGGGCTCGGAAACTACGAGCAGTACTCC.

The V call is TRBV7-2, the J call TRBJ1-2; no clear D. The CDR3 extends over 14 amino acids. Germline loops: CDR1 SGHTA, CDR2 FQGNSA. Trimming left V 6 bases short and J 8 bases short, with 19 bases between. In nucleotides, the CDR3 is TGTGCCAGCAGGACAACACTAACACGTTTCGGCTACACCTTC. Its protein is CASRTTLTRFGYTF.

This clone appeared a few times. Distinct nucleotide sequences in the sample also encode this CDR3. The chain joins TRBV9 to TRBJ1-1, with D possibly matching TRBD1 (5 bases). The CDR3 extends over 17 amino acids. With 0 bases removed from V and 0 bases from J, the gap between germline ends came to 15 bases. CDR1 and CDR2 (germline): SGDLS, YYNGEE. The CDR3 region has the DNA TGTGCCAGCAGCGTAGGGGGGGGATCCCTGTTGAACACTGAAGCTTTCTTT. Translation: CASSVGGGSLLNTEAFF. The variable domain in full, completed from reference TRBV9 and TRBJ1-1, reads DSGVTQTPKHLITATGQRVTLRCSPRSGDLSVYWYQQSLDQGLQFLIQYYNGEERAKGNILERFSAQQFPDLHSELNLSSLELGDSALYFCASSVGGGSLLNTEAFFGQGTRLTVV.

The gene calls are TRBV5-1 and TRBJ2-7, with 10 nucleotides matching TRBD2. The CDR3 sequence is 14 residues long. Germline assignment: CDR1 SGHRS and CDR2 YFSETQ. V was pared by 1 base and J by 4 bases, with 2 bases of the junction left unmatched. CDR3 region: CASSLSGGAYEQYF. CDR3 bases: TGCGCCAGCAGCTTGAGCGGGGGGGCGTACGAGCAGTACTTC. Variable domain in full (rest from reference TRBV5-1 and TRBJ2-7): KAGVTQTPRYLIKTRGQQVTLSCSPISGHRSVSWYQQTPGQGLQFLFEYFSETQRNKGNFPGRFSGRQFSNSRSEMNVSTLELGDSALYLCASSLSGGAYEQYFGPGTRLTVT.

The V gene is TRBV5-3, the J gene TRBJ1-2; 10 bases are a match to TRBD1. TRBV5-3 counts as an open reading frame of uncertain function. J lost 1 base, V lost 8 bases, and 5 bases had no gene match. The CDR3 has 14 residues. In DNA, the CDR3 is TGTGCCAGCAGCCGGGACAGGGGTAACTATGGCTACACCTTC. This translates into CASSRDRGNYGYTF.

The CDR3 sequence is CASSQKRTTEITGELFF. The CDR3 nucleotides read TGTGCCAGCAGCCAGAAACGGACTACCGAAATCACCGGGGAGCTGTTTTTT. This sequence joins TRBV4-2 and TRBJ2-2, with D maybe TRBD2 (6 bases). The CDR3 consists of 17 residues. Germline V gives CDR1 LGHNA, CDR2 YNFKEQ. Between the trimmed V and J ends, which lost 3 bases and 4 bases, there was a span of 18 bases.

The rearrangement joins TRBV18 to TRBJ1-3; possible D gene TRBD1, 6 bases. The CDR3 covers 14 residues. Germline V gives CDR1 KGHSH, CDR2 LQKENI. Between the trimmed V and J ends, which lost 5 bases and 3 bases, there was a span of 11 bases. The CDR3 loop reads CASSAQGLGNTIYF. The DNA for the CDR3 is TGTGCCAGCTCAGCTCAGGGGCTTGGAAACACCATATATTTT.

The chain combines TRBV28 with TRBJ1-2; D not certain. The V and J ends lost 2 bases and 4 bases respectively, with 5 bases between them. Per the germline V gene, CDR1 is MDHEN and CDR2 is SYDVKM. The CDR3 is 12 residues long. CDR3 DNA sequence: TGTGCCAGCAGTTTAGGTCCCTATGGCTACACCTTC. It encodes CASSLGPYGYTF.

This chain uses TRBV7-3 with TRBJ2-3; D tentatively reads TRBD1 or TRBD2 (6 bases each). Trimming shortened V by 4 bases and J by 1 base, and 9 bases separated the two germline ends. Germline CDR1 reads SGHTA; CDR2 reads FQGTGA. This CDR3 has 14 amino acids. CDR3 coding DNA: TGTGCCAGCAGCTGGAGGGGGGGCACAGATACGCAGTATTTT. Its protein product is CASSWRGGTDTQYF.

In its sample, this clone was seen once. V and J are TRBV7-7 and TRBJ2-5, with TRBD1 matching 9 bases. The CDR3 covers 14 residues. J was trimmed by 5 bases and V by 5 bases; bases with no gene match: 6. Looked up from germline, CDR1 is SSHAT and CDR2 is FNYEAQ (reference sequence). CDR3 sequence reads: CASSPDRGMETQYF. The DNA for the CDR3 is TGTGCCAGCAGCCCGGACAGGGGAATGGAGACCCAGTACTTC.

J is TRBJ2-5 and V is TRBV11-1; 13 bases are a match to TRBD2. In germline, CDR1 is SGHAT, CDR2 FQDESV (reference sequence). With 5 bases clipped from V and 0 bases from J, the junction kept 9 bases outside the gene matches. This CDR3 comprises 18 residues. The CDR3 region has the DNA TGTGCCAGCAGCCCAATCGGACTAGCGGGGGTAAACCAAGAGACCCAGTACTTC. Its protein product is CASSPIGLAGVNQETQYF.

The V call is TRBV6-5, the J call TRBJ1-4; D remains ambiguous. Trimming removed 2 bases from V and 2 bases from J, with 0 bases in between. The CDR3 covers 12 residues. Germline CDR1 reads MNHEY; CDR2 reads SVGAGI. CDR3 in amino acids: CASSYTNEKLFF. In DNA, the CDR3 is TGTGCCAGCAGTTACACTAATGAAAAACTGTTTTTT.

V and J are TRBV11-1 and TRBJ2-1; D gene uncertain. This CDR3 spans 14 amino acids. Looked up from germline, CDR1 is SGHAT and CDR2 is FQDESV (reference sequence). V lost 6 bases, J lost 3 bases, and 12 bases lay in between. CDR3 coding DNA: TGTGCCAGCAGTCTAGGGTTGCTCTACAATGAGCAGTTCTTC. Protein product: CASSLGLLYNEQFF. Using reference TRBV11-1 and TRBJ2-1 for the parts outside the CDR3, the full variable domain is EAEVAQSPRYKITEKSQAVAFWCDPISGHATLYWYRQILGQGPELLVQFQDESVVDDSQLPKDRFSAERLKGVDSTLKIQPAELGDSAMYLCASSLGLLYNEQFFGPGTRLTVL.

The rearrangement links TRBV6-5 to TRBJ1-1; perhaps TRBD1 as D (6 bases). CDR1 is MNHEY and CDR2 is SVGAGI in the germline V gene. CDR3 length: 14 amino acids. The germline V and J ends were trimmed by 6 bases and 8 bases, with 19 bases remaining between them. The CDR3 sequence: CASSSPGGPAEAFF. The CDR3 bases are TGTGCCAGCAGCTCTCCCGGGGGGCCCGCCGAAGCTTTCTTT.

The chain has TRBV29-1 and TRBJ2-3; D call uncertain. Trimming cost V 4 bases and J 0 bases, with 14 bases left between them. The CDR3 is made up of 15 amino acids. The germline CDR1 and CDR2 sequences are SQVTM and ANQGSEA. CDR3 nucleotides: TGCAGCGTTGTCCCGGCAGGTACAAGCACAGATACGCAGTATTTT. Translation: CSVVPAGTSTDTQYF.

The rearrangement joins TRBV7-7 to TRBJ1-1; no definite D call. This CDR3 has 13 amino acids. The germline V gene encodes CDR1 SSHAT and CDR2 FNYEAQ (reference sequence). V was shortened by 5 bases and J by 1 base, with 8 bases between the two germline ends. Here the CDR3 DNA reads TGTGCCAGCAGCCGTCAAGAGAACACTGAAGCTTTCTTT. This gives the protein CASSRQENTEAFF.

CDR3 sequence (DNA): TGTGCCAGCAGTCACCGGGACAGGGGATCACCCCTCCACTTT. Translated: CASSHRDRGSPLHF. The chain is built from TRBV28 and TRBJ1-6; 10 positions match TRBD1. V was clipped by 5 bases and J by 10 bases; unmatched bases: 5. Germline loops: CDR1 MDHEN, CDR2 SYDVKM. The CDR3 is 14 residues long.

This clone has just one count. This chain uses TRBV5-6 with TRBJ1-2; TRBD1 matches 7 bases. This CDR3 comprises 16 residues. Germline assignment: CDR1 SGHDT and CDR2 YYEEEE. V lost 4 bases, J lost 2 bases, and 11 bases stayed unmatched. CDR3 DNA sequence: TGTGCCAGCAGCCCGCGGTGGACAGGACAAAACTATGGCTACACCTTC. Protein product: CASSPRWTGQNYGYTF.

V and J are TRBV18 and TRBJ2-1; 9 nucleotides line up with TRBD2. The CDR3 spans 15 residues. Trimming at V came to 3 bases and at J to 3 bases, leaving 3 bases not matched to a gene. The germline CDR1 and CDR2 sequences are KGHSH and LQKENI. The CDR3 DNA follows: TGTGCCAGCTCACCGGGTAGCGGGGGCTACAATGAGCAGTTCTTC. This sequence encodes CASSPGSGGYNEQFF.

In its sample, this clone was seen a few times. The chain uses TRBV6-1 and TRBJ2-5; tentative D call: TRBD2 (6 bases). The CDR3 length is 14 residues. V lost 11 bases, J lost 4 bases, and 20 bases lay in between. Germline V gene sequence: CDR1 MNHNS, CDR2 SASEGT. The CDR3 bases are TGTGCCGGCCCCCGTTCGGGGGTCCGAGAGACCCAGTACTTC. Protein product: CAGPRSGVRETQYF.

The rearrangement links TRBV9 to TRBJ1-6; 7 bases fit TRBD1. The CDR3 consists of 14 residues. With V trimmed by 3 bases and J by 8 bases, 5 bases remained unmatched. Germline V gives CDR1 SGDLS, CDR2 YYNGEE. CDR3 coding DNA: TGTGCCAGCAGCGCCCGGGACAGTTATTCACCCCTCCACTTT. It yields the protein CASSARDSYSPLHF.

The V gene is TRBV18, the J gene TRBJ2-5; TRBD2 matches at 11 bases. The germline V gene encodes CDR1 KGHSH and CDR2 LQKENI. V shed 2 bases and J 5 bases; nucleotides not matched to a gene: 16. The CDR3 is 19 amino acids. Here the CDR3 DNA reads TGTGCCAGCTCACCAGTTTCCCGACTAGCGGGGTTCCCGAGGGAGACCCAGTACTTC. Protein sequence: CASSPVSRLAGFPRETQYF.

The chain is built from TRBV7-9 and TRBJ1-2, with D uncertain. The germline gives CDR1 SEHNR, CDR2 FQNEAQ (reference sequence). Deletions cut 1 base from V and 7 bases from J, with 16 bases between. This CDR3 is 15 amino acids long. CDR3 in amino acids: CASSLVRPRSIGYTF. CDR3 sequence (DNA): TGTGCCAGCAGCTTAGTACGGCCGCGGTCAATTGGCTACACCTTC.

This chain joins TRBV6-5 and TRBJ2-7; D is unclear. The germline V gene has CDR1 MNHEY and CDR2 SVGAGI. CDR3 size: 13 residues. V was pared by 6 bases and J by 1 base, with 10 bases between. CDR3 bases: TGTGCCAGCAGCTCCCAAGATTCCTACGAGCAGTACTTC. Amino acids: CASSSQDSYEQYF.